This T cell receptor (beta chain) comes out of a study of cytomegalovirus exposure and HLA in healthy donors. Study observations and caveats: Segments of the TCR beta V type were, in most cases, productive about 87% or about 30% of the time in an earlier analysis. As a later analysis showed, a missense DCLRE1C variant was linked to trimming of TCR beta V- and J-genes.

The PCR employed 60 Vbeta primers together with 13 Jbeta primers. Repertoires were generated with immunoSEQ multiplex PCR, while TCRdb's copy carries only in-frame clones and drops some. The table lists roughly 160,000 clones, roughly 88% of them singletons, with 7.5% to 10% in the top ten. Germline V CDR1 and CDR2: MNHEY, SVGAGI. The V segment lost 6 bases and the J segment 6 bases; nucleotides outside the gene matches: 8. The CDR3 extends over 15 amino acids. A note on this clone: Its antigen is undetermined.

The receptor's source is a man aged 18 to 29 in good health and CMV-seropositive. The chain couples TRBV6-5 to TRBJ2-7; 13 bases align to TRBD2. Sequencing input: PBMCs. For the CDR3, the DNA is TGTGCCAGCAGGCAACTAGCGGGGGGGCCCCGCGAGCAGTACTTC. Its translation is CASRQLAGGPREQYF.